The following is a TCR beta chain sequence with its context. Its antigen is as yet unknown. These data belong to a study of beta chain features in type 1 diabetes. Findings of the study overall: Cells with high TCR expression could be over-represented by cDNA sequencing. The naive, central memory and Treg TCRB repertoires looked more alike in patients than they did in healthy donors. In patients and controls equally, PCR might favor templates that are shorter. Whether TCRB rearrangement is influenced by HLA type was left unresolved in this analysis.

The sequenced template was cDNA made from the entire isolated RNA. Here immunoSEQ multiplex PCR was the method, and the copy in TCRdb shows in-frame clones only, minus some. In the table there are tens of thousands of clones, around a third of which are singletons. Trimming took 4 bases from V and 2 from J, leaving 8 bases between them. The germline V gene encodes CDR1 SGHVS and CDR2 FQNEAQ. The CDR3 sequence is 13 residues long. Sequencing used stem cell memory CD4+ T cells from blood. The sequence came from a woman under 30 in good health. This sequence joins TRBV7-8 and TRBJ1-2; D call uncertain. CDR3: CASSYSGNYGYTF. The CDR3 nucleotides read TGTGCCAGCAGCTACAGCGGCAACTATGGCTACACCTTC. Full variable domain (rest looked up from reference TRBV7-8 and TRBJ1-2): GAGVSQSPRYKVAKRGQDVALRCDPISGHVSLFWYQQALGQGPEFLTYFQNEAQLDKSGLPSDRFFAERPEGSVSTLKIQRTQQEDSAVYLCASSYSGNYGYTFGSGTRLTVV.